The 27 T cell receptor beta chains in this list originate from one sample, sequenced in a study of T-cell reconstitution after alpha-beta-depleted transplantation in children. Unique molecular identifiers tagged the TCRbeta library. TCRdb analysed the PCR reads with MiXCR anew, one entry per CDR3 protein. The data show 580,000 or so distinct CDR3 sequences, more than 20% seen once. The sample here was PBMCs, mostly from graft donor cells, taken 360 days after TCRalphabeta/CD19-depleted stem cell transplant. These receptor sequences come from a boy under two years old who had a stem cell transplant for acute myeloid leukemia, so the T cells may come from the graft donor.

This clonotype was seen only a few times. The chain combines TRBV20-1 with TRBJ2-7, with D maybe TRBD1 (5 bases). The CDR3 contains 20 residues. V was pared by 0 bases and J by 3 bases, with 30 bases between. Germline V CDR1 and CDR2: DFQATT, SNEGSKA (reference sequence). CDR3 bases: TGCAGTGCTAGAGAAGAGCTACATCCCTGGGGCAGGAGCCTCGACTACGAGCAGTACTTC. It yields the protein CSAREELHPWGRSLDYEQYF.

This clonotype was picked up many times. This rearrangement joins TRBV11-3 to TRBJ2-3; TRBD1 matches at 9 bases. The trim removed 4 bases at V and 0 bases at J, leaving 5 bases unmatched. This CDR3 is 16 amino acids long. Germline CDR1 SGHNT, CDR2 YENEEA. The CDR3 here is CASSSGGTGSTDTQYF. CDR3 in DNA: TGTGCCAGCAGCTCCGGCGGGACAGGGAGCACAGATACGCAGTATTTT.

The chain joins TRBV7-9 to TRBJ2-2, with 9 bases lining up with TRBD1. Germline V gene data show CDR1 as SEHNR and CDR2 as FQNEAQ (reference sequence). Trimming cost V 5 bases and J 7 bases; bases outside gene matches: 8. CDR3 length: 15 amino acids. The CDR3 coding sequence is TGTGCCAGCAGCACAGGACAGGGGTCGAGCGGGGAGCTGTTTTTT. This gives the protein CASSTGQGSSGELFF.

The table lists this clonotype with a few counts. The chain has TRBV20-1 and TRBJ2-2; 8 bases line up with TRBD2. The CDR3 is 16 amino acids. Germline loops: CDR1 DFQATT, CDR2 SNEGSKA (reference sequence). J lost 1 base, V lost 0 bases, and 4 bases had no gene match. CDR3 DNA sequence: TGCAGTGCTAGAGATCGGCTAGCGGGGAACACCGGGGAGCTGTTTTTT. This sequence encodes CSARDRLAGNTGELFF.

This clonotype was recorded at least ten times. The chain joins TRBV4-3 to TRBJ2-2; weak D call: TRBD2 (5 bases). Per germline, CDR1 LGHNA and CDR2 YSLEER. This CDR3 spans 18 amino acids. The germline V and J ends were trimmed by 1 base and 1 base, with 16 bases remaining between them. DNA of the CDR3: TGCGCCAGCAGCCAAGGGCGGTATGAGACTATGAACACCGGGGAGCTGTTTTTT. Translating it yields CASSQGRYETMNTGELFF.

V is TRBV6-1 and J is TRBJ2-1; maybe TRBD2 (6 bases). Trimming cost V 5 bases and J 1 base, with 15 bases left between them. Per germline, CDR1 MNHNS and CDR2 SASEGT. This CDR3 has 16 residues. The CDR3 nucleotides are TGTGCCAGCAGTCGGGGCGGGGTAAAGTCCTACAATGAGCAGTTCTTC. It encodes CASSRGGVKSYNEQFF.

This chain joins TRBV25-1 and TRBJ1-4; the match to TRBD1 covers 9 bases. Trimming took 4 bases from V and 6 from J; bases not matched to a gene: 6. This CDR3 is built from 15 residues. Germline CDR1 reads MGHDK; CDR2 reads SYGVNS. CDR3 loop: CASSAGTGLDEKLFF. CDR3 DNA: TGTGCCAGCAGTGCCGGGACAGGGCTTGATGAAAAACTGTTTTTT.

The V gene is TRBV4-3, the J gene TRBJ2-3; D ambiguous. Germline V gene sequence: CDR1 LGHNA, CDR2 YSLEER. CDR3 length equals 16 residues. V lost 0 bases and J lost 5, with 15 bases in between. CDR3 bases: TGCGCCAGCAGCCAAGAACCGGGTGCAGTTCAAGATACGCAGTATTTT. Its protein product is CASSQEPGAVQDTQYF.

This clonotype was found a few times. The chain has TRBV27 and TRBJ2-7; D is possibly TRBD1 (5 bases). Trimming stripped 3 bases from V and 2 bases from J, with 11 bases between. This CDR3 has 14 residues. CDR1 MNHEY and CDR2 SMNVEV come from the germline V gene (reference sequence). CDR3 sequence reads: CASSFQGFPYEQYF. The DNA for the CDR3 is TGTGCCAGCAGTTTCCAGGGATTTCCCTACGAGCAGTACTTC.

The rearrangement uses TRBV20-1 and TRBJ2-5; D is undetermined. The CDR3 contains 15 residues. Trimming left V 1 base short and J 2 bases short, with 14 bases between. In germline, CDR1 is DFQATT, CDR2 SNEGSKA (reference sequence). The CDR3 sequence: CSARAVGRSQETQYF. The CDR3 nucleotides read TGCAGTGCTAGAGCGGTCGGCAGATCTCAAGAGACCCAGTACTTC.

This clonotype was recorded at least ten times. The chain joins TRBV12-3 or TRBV12-4 to TRBJ2-1; 12 bases line up with TRBD2. With V trimmed by 3 bases and J by 6 bases, 3 bases remained unmatched. The CDR3 covers 15 residues. CDR3 sequence: CASSLLGLAGNEQFF. The CDR3 DNA is TGTGCCAGCAGTTTGCTGGGACTAGCGGGCAATGAGCAGTTCTTC.

The rearrangement uses TRBV6-2 or TRBV6-3 and TRBJ2-4, with D possibly matching TRBD2 (5 bases). Germline-derived CDR1 and CDR2 are MNHEY and SVGEGT. Deletions cut 5 bases from V and 0 bases from J, with 8 bases between. This CDR3 has 14 residues. This chain's CDR3 is CASSKEVAKNIQYF. The CDR3 bases are TGTGCCAGCAGTAAGGAGGTAGCCAAAAACATTCAGTACTTC.

This clonotype was seen a few times. The rearrangement links TRBV12-3 or TRBV12-4 to TRBJ1-3, with D possibly being TRBD1 (6 bases). V was pared by 3 bases and J by 0 bases, with 12 bases between. The CDR3 covers 16 residues. This CDR3 reads CASSLWGAASGNTIYF. CDR3 in DNA: TGTGCCAGCAGTTTGTGGGGGGCCGCCTCTGGAAACACCATATATTTT.

This clonotype was seen once. V is TRBV20-1 and J is TRBJ2-7; D is perhaps TRBD1 or TRBD2 (5 bases each). Germline V gene data show CDR1 as DFQATT and CDR2 as SNEGSKA (reference sequence). CDR3 length: 16 residues. V dropped 1 base and J dropped 0 bases, with 16 bases sitting between them. This chain's CDR3 is CSARAPRDGSSYEQYF. The CDR3 nucleotides read TGCAGTGCTAGAGCCCCCCGGGACGGGTCCTCCTACGAGCAGTACTTC.

There are many counts of this clonotype. The V and J genes are TRBV12-3 or TRBV12-4 and TRBJ2-3; D not resolved. The CDR3 sequence is 13 residues long. V dropped 8 bases and J dropped 6 bases, with 15 bases sitting between them. In DNA, the CDR3 is TGTGCCAGCGGAACCGTCCAACGGGATACGCAGTATTTT. It specifies CASGTVQRDTQYF.

This chain links TRBV20-1 with TRBJ2-1; 7 positions agree with TRBD2. Germline loops: CDR1 DFQATT, CDR2 SNEGSKA (reference sequence). The CDR3 has 14 amino acids. With V trimmed by 3 bases and J by 4 bases, 6 bases remained unmatched. The CDR3: CSASVTSVYNEQFF. The CDR3 DNA reads as TGCAGTGCTAGTGTAACTAGCGTTTACAATGAGCAGTTCTTC.

This clonotype has ten or more counts. The CDR3 nucleotides are TGCAGTGCTAGGGAAGCCTACGAGCAGTACTTC. Translation: CSAREAYEQYF. The chain couples TRBV20-1 to TRBJ2-7; D is uncertain. The CDR3 consists of 11 residues. Trimming took 3 bases from V and 2 from J, leaving 5 bases between them. Germline CDR1 and CDR2: DFQATT and SNEGSKA (reference sequence).

V usage is TRBV4-2 and J usage is TRBJ2-6; D may be TRBD1 (5 bases). V shed 2 bases and J shed 0 bases, with 14 bases lying between them. The CDR3 contains 18 residues. Germline CDR1 LGHNA, CDR2 YNFKEQ. The CDR3 here is CASSQITPDSSGANVLTF. CDR3 nucleotide sequence: TGTGCCAGCAGCCAAATTACGCCAGACAGCTCTGGGGCCAACGTCCTGACTTTC.

This clonotype has more than one count but fewer than ten. The J gene is TRBJ2-5, the V gene TRBV20-1; TRBD2 matches 7 bases. Germline V CDR1 and CDR2: DFQATT, SNEGSKA (reference sequence). The trim removed 3 bases at V and 5 bases at J, leaving 6 bases unmatched. The CDR3 covers 13 residues. Here the CDR3 DNA reads TGCAGTGCTAGCTCCAGCGGGGAGGAGACCCAGTACTTC. Translating gives CSASSSGEETQYF.

The V gene is TRBV20-1, the J gene TRBJ2-3; D is ambiguous. Trimming shortened V by 0 bases and J by 0 bases, and 10 bases separated the two germline ends. The CDR3 has 15 residues. Germline V lookup: CDR1 DFQATT, CDR2 SNEGSKA (reference sequence). The CDR3 is CSARDPTLSTDTQYF. Here the CDR3 DNA reads TGCAGTGCTAGAGACCCTACATTAAGCACAGATACGCAGTATTTT.

This clonotype came up many times. The V gene is TRBV20-1, the J gene TRBJ1-2; maybe TRBD1 (6 bases). Trimming shortened V by 0 bases and J by 4 bases, and 18 bases separated the two germline ends. The germline gives CDR1 DFQATT, CDR2 SNEGSKA (reference sequence). The CDR3 covers 16 residues. The DNA for the CDR3 is TGCAGTGCTAGAGAACAATGGGGGGCTGTTGGCTATGGCTACACCTTC. Amino acid sequence: CSAREQWGAVGYGYTF.

This sequence joins TRBV7-2 and TRBJ2-7; D is ambiguous. CDR1 and CDR2 from the germline V gene are SGHTA and FQGNSA. The CDR3 is made up of 15 amino acids. Trimming took off 0 bases at V and 6 bases at J, with 15 bases between the two ends. The chain's CDR3 is CASSLARNRPGEQYF. In DNA form, the CDR3 reads TGTGCCAGCAGCTTAGCGCGGAACCGGCCGGGCGAGCAGTACTTC.

The rearrangement links TRBV11-2 to TRBJ1-1, with D perhaps TRBD1 (6 bases). V dropped 0 bases and J dropped 1 base, with 9 bases sitting between them. The CDR3 consists of 15 residues. Germline V gene lookup returns CDR1 SGHAT and CDR2 FQNNGV. CDR3 nucleotides: TGTGCCAGCAGCTTAGAGCTGGGGGCGAACACTGAAGCTTTCTTT. It codes for CASSLELGANTEAFF.

The table lists this clonotype with many counts. The V and J genes are TRBV7-7 and TRBJ2-7, with a possible D match to TRBD1 (5 bases). Deletions cut 2 bases from V and 1 base from J, with 9 bases between. Germline CDR1 is SSHAT and CDR2 is FNYEAQ (reference sequence). This CDR3 region has 14 residues. CDR3 amino acids: CASSLSAGSYEQYF. The CDR3, as DNA: TGTGCCAGCAGCTTATCGGCAGGGTCCTACGAGCAGTACTTC.

The chain is built from TRBV4-2 and TRBJ2-5, with D unclear. The length of the CDR3 is 15 residues. V dropped 3 bases and J dropped 1 base, with 12 bases sitting between them. CDR1 and CDR2 (germline): LGHNA, YNFKEQ. In DNA form, the CDR3 reads TGTGCCAGCAGCCAGACGGGCACCTTCCAAGAGACCCAGTACTTC. Protein: CASSQTGTFQETQYF.

Written as DNA, the CDR3 is TGTGCCATCAGTGAGTCCCCCCGACAGGGACTGGCCAAAAACATTCAGTACTTC. Amino acids: CAISESPRQGLAKNIQYF. The rearrangement uses TRBV10-3 and TRBJ2-4; weak D call: TRBD1 (7 bases). Germline V gene data show CDR1 as ENHRY and CDR2 as SYGVKD. Trimming took off 0 bases at V and 1 base at J, with 16 bases between the two ends. The CDR3 contains 18 residues.

CDR3 coding DNA: TGTGCCAGCAGCGTAGTTGGACTAGCGGGCCAAGAGACCCAGTACTTC. Protein: CASSVVGLAGQETQYF. The chain combines TRBV9 with TRBJ2-5; 11 bases line up with TRBD2. The CDR3 is made up of 16 amino acids. CDR1 SGDLS and CDR2 YYNGEE come from the germline V gene. V shed 0 bases, J shed 1 base, and the junction held 2 bases outside the gene matches.